The source of this T cell receptor beta chain is a study of CD8 T cells in ankylosing spondylitis. Study-level points and caveats: The study identified a TCR beta motif of under ten highly homologous variants that appeared characteristic of ankylosing spondylitis blood. Disease-linked clones had a CD8+ phenotype and relatively low frequency in peripheral blood.

5'-RACE, quantitative and with molecular barcodes, yielded the TCR beta libraries. TCRdb re-called the 5' RACE reads through MiXCR, storing one row per CDR3 protein. The table lists approximately 520,000 distinct CDR3 sequences, approximately 5.3% of them singletons. Germline assignment: CDR1 SEHNR and CDR2 FQNEAQ (reference sequence). The CDR3 has 10 residues. V lost 11 bases to trimming and J lost 4 bases, with 9 bases between them. This clonotype was observed many times. Its cognate antigen is unknown. This receptor was identified in a male donor with ankylosing spondylitis. The specimen sequenced was blood, either unsorted or a sorted T cell fraction (not recorded which). J is TRBJ2-7 and V is TRBV7-9; D possibly corresponds to TRBD2 (5 bases). The CDR3 sequence: CAGGEYEQYF. DNA of the CDR3: TGTGCCGGTGGGGAGTACGAGCAGTACTTC. Combining the CDR3 with reference TRBV7-9 and TRBJ2-7 gives the whole variable domain DTGVSQNPRHKITKRGQNVTFRCDPISEHNRLYWYRQTLGQGPEFLTYFQNEAQLEKSRLLSDRFSAERPKGSFSTLEIQRTEQGDSAMYLCAGGEYEQYFGPGTRLTVT.